These 28 T cell receptor beta chains share one sample of origin, sequenced in a study of blood T cell repertoires in COVID-19. Sequencing was performed with immunoSEQ multiplex PCR; in TCRdb, only in-frame clones are kept and a portion is missing. In the table there are about 120,000 clones, 86% of which are singletons. Sequenced: peripheral blood. These TCRs come from a man aged 35-49 years with acute or convalescent COVID-19.

This chain joins TRBV7-3 and TRBJ1-2, with 10 nucleotides matching TRBD1. Germline values: CDR1 SGHTA, CDR2 FQGTGA. The V and J ends lost 3 bases and 4 bases, in that order; junction bases with no gene match: 8. This CDR3 is built from 16 residues. The CDR3 nucleotides are TGTGCCAGCAGCTTTGGGACAGGGGAGTCGTCCTATGGCTACACCTTC. The encoded protein is CASSFGTGESSYGYTF.

This CDR3 is CASSVGNRGNTEAFF. CDR3 sequence (DNA): TGTGCCAGCAGTGTCGGGAACAGGGGGAACACTGAAGCTTTCTTT. The V gene is TRBV2, the J gene TRBJ1-1; 7 bases match TRBD1. The CDR3 extends over 15 amino acids. CDR1 is SNHLY, CDR2 FYNNEI, per germline. J was trimmed by 1 base and V by 4 bases; bases with no gene match: 6.

The sample holds a few counts of this clone. The chain joins TRBV5-6 to TRBJ2-2, with unresolved D. With 5 bases removed from V and 2 bases from J, the gap between germline ends came to 13 bases. Looked up from germline, CDR1 is SGHDT and CDR2 is YYEEEE. The length of the CDR3 is 15 residues. The CDR3 DNA sequence: TGTGCCAGCAGGTCCCGGGTTCTAAACACCGGGGAGCTGTTTTTT. Translating gives CASRSRVLNTGELFF.

This clone was observed a handful of times. The J gene is TRBJ1-1, the V gene TRBV5-1, with TRBD1 matching 8 bases. V shed 7 bases and J 1 base; nucleotides not matched to a gene: 12. The V gene's germline CDR1 is SGHRS and CDR2 YFSETQ. CDR3 length: 16 residues. The CDR3 DNA is TGCGCCAGCCGAGGGGTAGGGGACAGGTGGAACACTGAAGCTTTCTTT. This sequence encodes CASRGVGDRWNTEAFF.

This clone was recorded only once. The rearrangement uses TRBV9 and TRBJ1-1; the D gene is possibly TRBD1 (6 bases). CDR1 SGDLS and CDR2 YYNGEE come from the germline V gene. The V end was cut by 0 bases, the J end by 0 bases, with 9 bases between. This CDR3 contains 15 residues. The DNA of the CDR3 is TGTGCCAGCAGCGTAGATGGACAGATGAACACTGAAGCTTTCTTT. Protein: CASSVDGQMNTEAFF.

The V and J genes are TRBV9 and TRBJ2-3; 8 nucleotides align to TRBD2. J gave up 5 bases and V 6 bases, and 14 bases lay outside the gene matches. The CDR3 runs to 16 residues. Germline CDR1 and CDR2: SGDLS and YYNGEE. DNA for the CDR3: TGTGCCAGCACCCCGGGAGGCGGGAGGTTTGGAGATACGCAGTATTTT. Its protein is CASTPGGGRFGDTQYF.

This CDR3 reads CASSPPGRAVAGYTF. The CDR3 DNA reads as TGTGCCAGCAGCCCCCCGGGCAGGGCTGTGGCCGGCTACACCTTC. The chain is built from TRBV3-1 (or the pseudogene TRBV3-2) and TRBJ1-2, with D tentatively TRBD1 (5 bases). V lost 4 bases to trimming and J lost 8 bases, with 20 bases between them. Germline-derived CDR1 and CDR2 are LGHDT and YNNKEL (reference sequence). This CDR3 is 15 amino acids long.

The J gene is TRBJ1-5, the V gene TRBV2; TRBD1 is a possible D gene (6 bases). The V gene's germline CDR1 is SNHLY and CDR2 FYNNEI. The V gene lost 8 bases and the J gene lost 4 bases, with 12 bases spanning the gap. The CDR3 runs 13 residues. The CDR3 DNA follows: TGTGCCAGCGGACAGACAAAAAATCAGCCCCAGCATTTT. Translation: CASGQTKNQPQHF.

CDR3 bases: TGCGCCAGCAGCTCAGACAGGGTCTATGGCTACACCTTC. Translating it yields CASSSDRVYGYTF. The V gene is TRBV5-1, the J gene TRBJ1-2, with 7 bases matching TRBD1. CDR1 is SGHRS, CDR2 YFSETQ, per germline. Unmatched junction bases numbered 3, after V lost 3 bases and J lost 4 bases. CDR3 length: 13 amino acids.

The J gene is TRBJ2-7, the V gene TRBV7-8, with D possibly TRBD1 on 6 matching bases. Germline CDR1 reads SGHVS; CDR2 reads FQNEAQ. The CDR3 is made up of 12 amino acids. V gave up 4 bases and J gave up 4 bases, with 8 bases separating them. CDR3 in DNA: TGTGCCAGCAGCTCTGACAGGTACGAGCAGTACTTC. Residues: CASSSDRYEQYF.

V and J are TRBV15 and TRBJ1-2, with D unresolved. Trimming stripped 2 bases from V and 3 bases from J, with 10 bases between. The germline CDR1 and CDR2 sequences are LNHNV and YYDKDF (reference sequence). The CDR3 extends over 14 amino acids. This CDR3 reads CATSRSWTDYGYTF. In DNA form, the CDR3 reads TGTGCCACCAGCAGATCGTGGACTGACTATGGCTACACCTTC.

The chain recombines TRBV3-1 (or the pseudogene TRBV3-2) with TRBJ1-1, with D possibly matching TRBD1 (6 bases). V lost 4 bases and J lost 0, with 15 bases in between. This CDR3 has 16 residues. The germline gives CDR1 LGHDT, CDR2 YNNKEL (reference sequence). CDR3 protein: CASSPTRTVLNTEAFF. In nucleotides, the CDR3 is TGTGCCAGCAGCCCAACTCGGACAGTTTTGAACACTGAAGCTTTCTTT.

This rearrangement joins TRBV10-1 to TRBJ2-4; 7 nucleotides match TRBD1. The V and J ends lost 2 bases and 2 bases, in that order; junction bases with no gene match: 9. Looked up from germline, CDR1 is WNHNN and CDR2 is SYGVQD (reference sequence). This CDR3 has 17 residues. The CDR3 sequence is CASSEGVYRGSKNIQYF. CDR3 DNA: TGCGCCAGCAGTGAGGGGGTTTACAGGGGATCCAAAAACATTCAGTACTTC.

This sequence joins TRBV6-5 and TRBJ1-2, with 7 bases aligning to TRBD1. The CDR3 is 15 amino acids. With V trimmed by 0 bases and J by 8 bases, 9 bases remained unmatched. Germline assignment: CDR1 MNHEY and CDR2 SVGAGI. The CDR3 DNA is TGTGCCAGCAGTTACTCGGGACAGAGGGCGAGGGGCTACACCTTC. Translation gives CASSYSGQRARGYTF.

This clone was seen a single time. The gene calls are TRBV7-2 and TRBJ2-7, with D possibly being TRBD1 (6 bases). This CDR3 is built from 14 residues. The V gene lost 5 bases and the J gene lost 6 bases, with 17 bases spanning the gap. Germline lookup yields CDR1 SGHTA and CDR2 FQGNSA. The CDR3 region is CASSPRAGAGEQYF. The CDR3 region has the DNA TGTGCCAGCAGCCCAAGGGCAGGGGCCGGCGAGCAGTACTTC.

With respect to this clone: Distinct nucleotide sequences in the sample also encode this CDR3. This rearrangement joins TRBV6-1 to TRBJ1-2; TRBD1 might be the D (5 bases). The CDR3 totals 15 residues. V dropped 3 bases and J dropped 0 bases, with 11 bases sitting between them. Germline CDR1 and CDR2: MNHNS and SASEGT. The CDR3 DNA reads as TGTGCCAGCAGTGAGTTGGGGGGTGCTAACTATGGCTACACCTTC. The encoded protein is CASSELGGANYGYTF.

The chain recombines TRBV27 with TRBJ1-2, with D perhaps matching TRBD1 (6 bases). V was clipped by 7 bases and J by 8 bases, with 17 bases between them. Looked up from germline, CDR1 is MNHEY and CDR2 is SMNVEV (reference sequence). The CDR3 has 13 residues. This chain's CDR3 is CASTPTGSSGYTF. For the CDR3, the DNA is TGTGCCAGCACCCCTACAGGGTCGAGCGGCTACACCTTC.

The J gene is TRBJ1-2, the V gene TRBV3-1 (or the pseudogene TRBV3-2); D unclear. With 0 bases removed from V and 7 bases from J, the gap between germline ends came to 9 bases. This CDR3 comprises 13 residues. Germline assignment: CDR1 LGHDT and CDR2 YNNKEL (reference sequence). The CDR3 sequence is CASSQERTLGYTF. The CDR3 DNA sequence: TGTGCCAGCAGCCAAGAGCGTACTCTTGGCTACACCTTC.

The chain combines TRBV21-1 with TRBJ2-5; TRBD2, as called in the table, went unchecked against the DNA. TRBV21-1 is listed as a pseudogene. The CDR3 covers 17 residues. DNA for the CDR3: TGTGCCAGCAGCAAAGGGGCGGGAGAGGGACCACAAGAGACCCAGTACTTC. Translated, it gives CASSKGAGEGPQETQYF.

CDR3 sequence reads: CASSDPGQLSGANVLTF. DNA for the CDR3: TGTGCCAGCAGCGACCCGGGACAGCTCTCTGGGGCCAACGTCCTGACTTTC. V is TRBV2 and J is TRBJ2-6; 7 bases are shared with TRBD1. V dropped 6 bases and J dropped 0; count of bases not matched to a gene: 8. Germline V CDR1 and CDR2: SNHLY, FYNNEI. This CDR3 contains 17 residues.

The rearrangement uses TRBV6-5 and TRBJ1-5, with a possible D match to TRBD1 (5 bases). CDR1 is MNHEY, CDR2 SVGAGI, per germline. The CDR3 is made up of 14 amino acids. V lost 5 bases to trimming and J lost 9 bases, with 17 bases between them. This CDR3 reads CASSTREGSWPQHF. The DNA of the CDR3 is TGTGCCAGCAGTACCCGGGAGGGGTCGTGGCCCCAGCATTTT.

The V call is TRBV11-2, the J call TRBJ2-2; D is perhaps TRBD2 (6 bases). The ends were cut back, 5 bases at V and 2 bases at J, with 12 bases in the middle. This CDR3 is 15 amino acids long. From germline, CDR1 is SGHAT and CDR2 FQNNGV. CDR3 region: CASSHGLTNTGELFF. The CDR3 coding sequence is TGTGCCAGCAGCCACGGACTAACCAACACCGGGGAGCTGTTTTTT.

CDR3: CASSHVLAGNTGELFF. In DNA form, the CDR3 reads TGTGCCAGCAGCCATGTCTTAGCGGGTAACACCGGGGAGCTGTTTTTT. The chain recombines TRBV14 with TRBJ2-2, with 7 bases lining up with TRBD2. This CDR3 region has 16 residues. Germline CDR1 SGHDN, CDR2 FVKESK. V lost 3 bases, J lost 2 bases, and 6 bases stayed unmatched.

J is TRBJ1-1 and V is TRBV6-5; 12 bases match TRBD1. The germline V gene encodes CDR1 MNHEY and CDR2 SVGAGI. The length of the CDR3 is 14 residues. J was trimmed by 6 bases and V by 8 bases; bases with no gene match: 7. CDR3 nucleotide sequence: TGTGCCAGCGTGAAACGGGACAGGGGGCCTGAAGCTTTCTTT. Translated: CASVKRDRGPEAFF.

The CDR3 nucleotides are TGTGCCTGGGAAGGGGGAAGCAATCAGCCCCAGCATTTT. This sequence encodes CAWEGGSNQPQHF. This rearrangement joins TRBV30 to TRBJ1-5, with D possibly TRBD1 on 6 matching bases. The CDR3 covers 13 residues. Trimming removed 5 bases at V and 1 base at J, with 9 bases between. The germline V gene has CDR1 GTSNPN and CDR2 SVGIG (reference sequence).

In this sample, this clone turned up once. The chain links TRBV6-5 to TRBJ1-6; TRBD1 agrees at 8 bases. Germline trimming cut 8 bases from V and 7 bases from J; bases unmatched to any gene: 7. Germline values: CDR1 MNHEY, CDR2 SVGAGI. The CDR3 length is 14 residues. The DNA of the CDR3 is TGTGCCAGCGGCACCCGGGACAGGAATTCACCCCTCCACTTT. This gives the protein CASGTRDRNSPLHF.

The chain uses TRBV5-1 and TRBJ1-1, with 10 bases that match TRBD1. V lost 4 bases, J lost 1 base, and 4 bases stayed unmatched. The germline gives CDR1 SGHRS, CDR2 YFSETQ. The CDR3 spans 15 residues. The CDR3 DNA reads TGCGCCAGCAGCGGGACAGGGGTAGGGAACACTGAAGCTTTCTTT. As protein: CASSGTGVGNTEAFF.

This rearrangement joins TRBV7-8 to TRBJ1-2; 8 bases are shared with TRBD1. Unmatched junction bases numbered 11, after V lost 5 bases and J lost 0 bases. The CDR3 spans 17 residues. The germline V gene encodes CDR1 SGHVS and CDR2 FQNEAQ. The CDR3: CASSPRQGQRSNYGYTF. CDR3 DNA: TGTGCCAGCAGCCCCCGACAGGGGCAAAGGTCTAACTATGGCTACACCTTC.